Included here is one T cell receptor beta chain sequence, with context. Its antigen remains unknown. The sample originates from a study of siplizumab effects on memory and regulatory T cells. Measured with immunoSEQ multiplex PCR; TCRdb has only the in-frame clones, and not every one. The sample lists some 96,000 clones, over 90% occurring once. Notes on the study in general: Proliferating Tregs taken from siplizumab cultures were not shown to have a confirmed suppressive function.

V dropped 6 bases and J dropped 3; count of bases not matched to a gene: 5. Germline CDR1 MDHEN, CDR2 SYDVKM. The CDR3 totals 14 residues. The source is a human donor in good health. This chain connects TRBV28 to TRBJ1-5, with 7 bases aligning to TRBD1. Sequencing was carried out using non-Treg CD4+ T cells sorted from blood. Here the CDR3 reads CASSPDRTNQPQHF. CDR3 in DNA: TGTGCCAGCAGCCCGGACAGGACCAATCAGCCCCAGCATTTT.